These 25 T cell receptor beta chains were all obtained from the same sample, sequenced in a study of response to subunit inactivated influenza vaccine. TCRdb re-analysed the RT-PCR reads in MiXCR, keeping a single row per CDR3 protein. The data contain hundreds of thousands of distinct CDR3 sequences, approximately 11% of them singletons. In addition, the sample was reused for a study of T cells expressing NK-cell markers. This second study notes: TCR beta libraries carry UMIs added by 5'RACE template switching.

The starting material was PBMCs from blood, obtained on the day of vaccination. These receptors all come from a man aged 50 to 60 who received an inactivated influenza vaccine.

This clonotype was picked up a small number of times. The chain couples TRBV3-1 to TRBJ2-1; 13 bases are a match to TRBD2. Germline CDR1 and CDR2: LGHDT and YNNKEL (reference sequence). Trimming removed 1 base from V and 4 bases from J; junction bases left unmatched: 7. This CDR3 is 18 amino acids long. The CDR3 DNA follows: TGTGCCAGCAGCCAAGGCTATGTGACTAGCGGGAGGTACAATGAGCAGTTCTTC. Protein: CASSQGYVTSGRYNEQFF.

The chain has TRBV10-3 and TRBJ1-2; 7 bases are a match to TRBD1. The germline V gene encodes CDR1 ENHRY and CDR2 SYGVKD. The CDR3 consists of 13 residues. V gave up 3 bases and J gave up 8 bases; unmatched junction bases: 6. The CDR3 loop reads CAISEGGHSGYTF. The DNA for the CDR3 is TGTGCCATCAGTGAAGGGGGCCACTCGGGCTACACCTTC.

This clonotype was picked up a small number of times. The gene calls are TRBV11-2 and TRBJ2-6; 13 positions agree with TRBD2. J lost 0 bases, V lost 5 bases, and 10 bases had no gene match. CDR1 and CDR2 (germline): SGHAT, FQNNGV. The CDR3 sequence is 20 residues long. CDR3 amino acids: CASSKIGLAGAHSGANVLTF. The CDR3 DNA reads as TGTGCCAGCAGCAAAATCGGACTAGCGGGGGCCCACTCTGGGGCCAACGTCCTGACTTTC. The complete variable domain, with remaining parts taken from reference TRBV11-2 and TRBJ2-6, reads EAGVAQSPRYKIIEKRQSVAFWCNPISGHATLYWYQQILGQGPKLLIQFQNNGVVDDSQLPKDRFSAERLKGVDSTLKIQPAKLEDSAVYLCASSKIGLAGAHSGANVLTFGAGSRLTVL.

This clonotype has just a few counts. The chain recombines TRBV12-3 or TRBV12-4 with TRBJ2-2; the D call may be TRBD1 or TRBD2 (5 bases each). CDR3 length: 14 residues. V was cut by 6 bases and J by 4 bases, with 12 bases left in between. The CDR3 nucleotides read TGTGCCAGCAGCCCGCGAGGGGTCACCGGGGAGCTGTTTTTT. Its protein is CASSPRGVTGELFF.

This clonotype was seen a few times. The chain couples TRBV24-1 to TRBJ2-2, with TRBD1 matching 10 bases. The CDR3 has 16 amino acids. CDR1 and CDR2 (germline): KGHDR, SFDVKD. V was clipped by 3 bases and J by 6 bases; unmatched bases: 6. CDR3 sequence: CATSDPGQGIAGELFF. The DNA for the CDR3 is TGTGCCACCAGTGATCCGGGACAGGGGATCGCCGGGGAGCTGTTTTTT.

This clonotype occurred a few times. The chain joins TRBV28 to TRBJ2-4; no clear D. In germline, CDR1 is MDHEN, CDR2 SYDVKM. The CDR3 is made up of 15 amino acids. V shed 1 base and J shed 0 bases, with 7 bases lying between them. CDR3 sequence: CASSLSQLAKNIQYF. The CDR3 DNA reads as TGTGCCAGCAGTTTATCACAGTTAGCCAAAAACATTCAGTACTTC. The variable domain in full, with the rest retrieved from reference TRBV28 and TRBJ2-4, is DVKVTQSSRYLVKRTGEKVFLECVQDMDHENMFWYRQDPGLGLRLIYFSYDVKMKEKGDIPEGYSVSREKKERFSLILESASTNQTSMYLCASSLSQLAKNIQYFGAGTRLSVL.

The chain recombines TRBV12-3 or TRBV12-4 with TRBJ1-5, with no clear D. V was shortened by 2 bases and J by 10 bases, with 12 bases between the two germline ends. The CDR3 is 13 residues long. The CDR3 region has the DNA TGTGCCAGCAGTTTATCGACTCGAGACCCCCAGCATTTT. Its translation is CASSLSTRDPQHF.

V usage is TRBV15 and J usage is TRBJ2-1; D is undetermined. The length of the CDR3 is 15 residues. Looked up from germline, CDR1 is LNHNV and CDR2 is YYDKDF (reference sequence). Trimming removed 0 bases from V and 3 bases from J, with 9 bases in between. The CDR3 DNA sequence: TGTGCCACCAGCAGAGATCCTACCAGCTACAATGAGCAGTTCTTC. It translates to CATSRDPTSYNEQFF. Together with reference TRBV15 and TRBJ2-1, the CDR3 gives the full variable domain: DAMVIQNPRYQVTQFGKPVTLSCSQTLNHNVMYWYQQKSSQAPKLLFHYYDKDFNNEADTPDNFQSRRPNTSFCFLDIRSPGLGDTAMYLCATSRDPTSYNEQFFGPGTRLTVL.

The V gene is TRBV29-1, the J gene TRBJ2-7; TRBD1 is a possible D gene (6 bases). CDR3 length: 12 amino acids. V was pared by 6 bases and J by 2 bases, with 11 bases between. Germline assignment: CDR1 SQVTM and CDR2 ANQGSEA. The CDR3 reads CSVGHNPYEQYF. As DNA, the CDR3 is TGCAGCGTGGGACATAATCCCTACGAGCAGTACTTC.

This clonotype was picked up many times. The rearrangement links TRBV25-1 to TRBJ1-1; D remains ambiguous. In germline, CDR1 is MGHDK, CDR2 SYGVNS. V gave up 4 bases and J gave up 4 bases, with 13 bases separating them. The CDR3 consists of 14 residues. CDR3 bases: TGTGCCAGCAGTGGCCCGACGGTTGTCACTGAAGCTTTCTTT. Protein product: CASSGPTVVTEAFF.

The chain employs TRBV6-5 and TRBJ2-3; 10 bases are a match to TRBD2. CDR1 is MNHEY and CDR2 is SVGAGI in the germline V gene. V lost 2 bases to trimming and J lost 2 bases; unmatched junction nucleotides: 1. The CDR3 runs to 15 residues. CDR3 nucleotides: TGTGCCAGCAGTTACAGCGGGAGGGCCACAGATACGCAGTATTTT. Protein product: CASSYSGRATDTQYF.

The sample holds a few counts of this clonotype. The chain links TRBV24-1 to TRBJ1-5; TRBD1 is a possible D gene (6 bases). CDR3 size: 17 residues. Germline CDR1 reads KGHDR; CDR2 reads SFDVKD. V was shortened by 3 bases and J by 0 bases, with 14 bases between the two germline ends. The CDR3 loop is CATSDAGGGVSNQPQHF. CDR3 bases: TGTGCCACCAGTGATGCCGGAGGGGGGGTTAGCAATCAGCCCCAGCATTTT.

This clonotype was counted between two and nine times. J is TRBJ2-5 and V is TRBV20-1; 11 nucleotides align to TRBD1. The CDR3 runs to 13 residues. The V gene's germline CDR1 is DFQATT and CDR2 SNEGSKA (reference sequence). V dropped 7 bases and J dropped 7; count of bases not matched to a gene: 8. The CDR3: CSVPGQGEVTQYF. The DNA of the CDR3 is TGCAGTGTACCGGGACAGGGGGAAGTGACCCAGTACTTC.

This clonotype came up a few times. The rearrangement joins TRBV7-2 to TRBJ2-3; D not resolved. The CDR3 contains 14 residues. Looked up from germline, CDR1 is SGHTA and CDR2 is FQGNSA. The V end was cut by 5 bases, the J end by 2 bases, with 11 bases between. The CDR3 is CASSDDTYTDTQYF. DNA for the CDR3: TGTGCCAGCAGCGATGACACGTACACAGATACGCAGTATTTT.

This clonotype was seen a single time. V and J are TRBV18 and TRBJ1-1; the D gene is possibly TRBD1 (5 bases). CDR1 is KGHSH and CDR2 is LQKENI in the germline V gene. Trimming took 2 bases from V and 1 from J, leaving 11 bases between them. The CDR3 has 15 amino acids. In DNA form, the CDR3 reads TGTGCCAGCTCACCATCCCTTGGGGGGAACACTGAAGCTTTCTTT. It is translated as CASSPSLGGNTEAFF.

This clonotype was detected ten times or more. The chain recombines TRBV27 with TRBJ2-7; TRBD1 aligns across 7 bases. The CDR3 contains 15 residues. Germline CDR1 and CDR2: MNHEY and SMNVEV (reference sequence). Unmatched junction bases numbered 12, after V lost 7 bases and J lost 3 bases. CDR3 bases: TGTGCCAGCATCATTCGGGACAGTACCTTCTACGAGCAGTACTTC. It translates to CASIIRDSTFYEQYF.

The sample holds a few counts of this clonotype. This CDR3 is CASRGQGAITGELFF. In DNA form, the CDR3 reads TGTGCCAGCAGAGGACAGGGGGCGATCACCGGGGAGCTGTTTTTT. The chain recombines TRBV6-1 with TRBJ2-2, with 11 bases matching TRBD1. Losses at the gene ends were 6 bases for V and 4 bases for J; bases not matched to a gene: 4. Germline V CDR1 and CDR2: MNHNS, SASEGT. The CDR3 contains 15 residues.

The chain joins TRBV14 to TRBJ2-1, with D unclear. The CDR3 is made up of 17 amino acids. V was pared by 0 bases and J by 0 bases, with 12 bases between. In germline, CDR1 is SGHDN, CDR2 FVKESK. CDR3 coding DNA: TGTGCCAGCAGCCAAGAGGACGGACGGAGCTCCTACAATGAGCAGTTCTTC. Its translation: CASSQEDGRSSYNEQFF.

There are a few counts of this clonotype. The chain couples TRBV19 to TRBJ2-5; D is ambiguous. Germline V gives CDR1 LNHDA, CDR2 SQIVND (reference sequence). Trimming left V 2 bases short and J 3 bases short, with 7 bases between. The CDR3 length is 13 residues. DNA of the CDR3: TGTGCCAGTAGTATAAACCGTAAAGAGACCCAGTACTTC. Residues: CASSINRKETQYF.

V and J are TRBV23-1 and TRBJ1-5; D call uncertain. TRBV23-1 is an ORF, with its function uncertain. V was trimmed by 4 bases and J by 3 bases, leaving 22 bases between them. The length of the CDR3 is 18 residues. This chain's CDR3 is CASSRTDTLPPVNQPQHF. CDR3 in DNA: TGCGCCAGCAGTCGAACAGATACCCTTCCCCCAGTCAATCAGCCCCAGCATTTT.

The gene calls are TRBV29-1 and TRBJ2-7, with TRBD1 matching 7 bases. CDR1 is SQVTM and CDR2 is ANQGSEA in the germline V gene. The junction had 3 bases not matched to a gene; V was cut back by 0 bases and J by 4 bases. This CDR3 comprises 13 residues. CDR3 loop: CSVEDGGQYEQYF. For the CDR3, the DNA is TGCAGCGTTGAAGATGGGGGACAGTACGAGCAGTACTTC.

Worth noting for this clonotype: The junction and the germline gene differ at one end; a read error may be behind it. CDR3 residues: CASSRRARDPAF. In DNA form, the CDR3 reads TGTGCCAGCAGCCGACGCGCTCGGGACCCGGCCTTC. The chain uses TRBV12-3 or TRBV12-4 and TRBJ1-2, with a tentative D call TRBD1 (5 bases). The CDR3 contains 12 residues.

This clonotype was counted only a few times. The chain couples TRBV9 to TRBJ2-2; TRBD2 agrees at 11 bases. Germline values: CDR1 SGDLS, CDR2 YYNGEE. V gave up 0 bases and J gave up 4 bases; unmatched junction bases: 8. The CDR3 runs to 18 residues. The chain's CDR3 is CASSVAPLLAGVTGELFF. The DNA of the CDR3 is TGTGCCAGCAGCGTAGCTCCGCTACTAGCGGGGGTCACCGGGGAGCTGTTTTTT.

The chain is built from TRBV4-3 and TRBJ2-2, with D hard to call. Germline CDR1 and CDR2: LGHNA and YSLEER. With 0 bases removed from V and 5 bases from J, the gap between germline ends came to 13 bases. The CDR3 contains 16 residues. The CDR3 loop reads CASSQDISRGTGELFF. The DNA for the CDR3 is TGCGCCAGCAGCCAAGATATCAGCCGCGGTACCGGGGAGCTGTTTTTT.

The chain recombines TRBV3-1 with TRBJ1-6; a possible D gene is TRBD1 (5 bases). Trimming removed 2 bases from V and 7 bases from J, with 9 bases in between. The CDR3 is 14 amino acids. Per germline, CDR1 LGHDT and CDR2 YNNKEL (reference sequence). The chain's CDR3 is CASSQRRGNSPLHF. The CDR3 bases are TGTGCCAGCAGCCAAAGAAGGGGCAATTCACCCCTCCACTTT.